Sequencing of this TCR beta chain was carried out in a study of T cell responses to AZD1222 COVID-19 vaccine. The method was immunoSEQ multiplex PCR; TCRdb's version includes in-frame clones alone and lacks a portion of them. The table records 90,000 to 150,000 clones, around 83% of them present only once. Whole-study results and caveats: Repertoires were sampled only after the peak T cell response.

On this clone: No antigen is known for it.

The clonotype comes from an adult who received the AZD1222 COVID-19 vaccine. This specimen was peripheral blood, taken 28 days after the second AZD1222 dose.

CDR3 in DNA: TGTGCCAGCGGGGGCGGCTACACTGAAGCTTTCTTT. Translated, it gives CASGGGYTEAFF. This chain uses TRBV28 with TRBJ1-1; possible D gene TRBD1, 6 bases. Deletions cut 8 bases from V and 3 bases from J, with 10 bases between. Germline V gives CDR1 MDHEN, CDR2 SYDVKM. The length of the CDR3 is 12 residues. The whole variable domain, filled in from reference TRBV28 and TRBJ1-1, reads DVKVTQSSRYLVKRTGEKVFLECVQDMDHENMFWYRQDPGLGLRLIYFSYDVKMKEKGDIPEGYSVSREKKERFSLILESASTNQTSMYLCASGGGYTEAFFGQGTRLTVV.